This T cell receptor (beta chain) appears in the sequencing data of a study of blood T cells in healthy people across ages. Study-wide findings and caveats: Strong correlation existed between TCR beta diversity and naive T cell percentage. Higher diversity, along with more naive CD4+ cells, distinguished long-lived donors from aged donors.

CDR3 size: 15 residues. Unmatched junction bases numbered 9, after V lost 8 bases and J lost 1 base. Germline V gene sequence: CDR1 MNHEY, CDR2 SMNVEV (reference sequence). The use of a sample-barcoded 5' primer and a J-beta primer mix characterized a second PCR of roughly 6 to 11 cycles. A template-switch adaptor that had 12 random nucleotides put a tag on each cDNA molecule. TCRdb processed the 5' RACE reads anew with MiXCR; each CDR3 protein has one entry. The sample yields over 600,000 distinct CDR3 sequences, 56% seen once. With respect to this clonotype: Its target is unknown.

V gene TRBV27 combines with J gene TRBJ2-7; 9 bases are a match to TRBD1. Sequencing was performed on blood. This clonotype originated in a man aged 40-49 years in good health. CDR3 bases: TGTGCCAGCGGATTCGGGACAGGGATATCCTACGAGCAGTACTTC. Translated, it gives CASGFGTGISYEQYF.